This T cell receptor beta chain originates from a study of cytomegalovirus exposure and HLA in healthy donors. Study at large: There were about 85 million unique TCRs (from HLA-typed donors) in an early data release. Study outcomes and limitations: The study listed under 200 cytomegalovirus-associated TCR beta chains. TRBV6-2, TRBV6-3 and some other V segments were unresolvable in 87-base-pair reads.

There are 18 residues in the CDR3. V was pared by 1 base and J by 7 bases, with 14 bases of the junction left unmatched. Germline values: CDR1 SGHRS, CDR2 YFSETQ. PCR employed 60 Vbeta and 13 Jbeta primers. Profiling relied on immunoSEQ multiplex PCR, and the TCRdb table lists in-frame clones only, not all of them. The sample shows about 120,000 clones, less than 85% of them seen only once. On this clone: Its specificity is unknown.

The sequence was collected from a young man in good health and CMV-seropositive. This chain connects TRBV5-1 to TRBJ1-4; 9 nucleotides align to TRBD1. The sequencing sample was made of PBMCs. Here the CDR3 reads CASSLFPTPGQGGEKLFF. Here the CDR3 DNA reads TGCGCCAGCAGCTTGTTCCCGACTCCGGGACAGGGCGGTGAAAAACTGTTTTTT. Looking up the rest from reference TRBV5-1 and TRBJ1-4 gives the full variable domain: KAGVTQTPRYLIKTRGQQVTLSCSPISGHRSVSWYQQTPGQGLQFLFEYFSETQRNKGNFPGRFSGRQFSNSRSEMNVSTLELGDSALYLCASSLFPTPGQGGEKLFFGSGTQLSVL.